One and the same sample provided the 29 T cell receptor beta chains below, sequenced in a study of regulatory T cells in long-lasting Graves disease. The time point is: newly diagnosed GD, antithyroid drugs for less than 3 months. RNA extracted from PBMCs served as the sequencing template. For TCR beta, libraries came from iRepertoire HTBI primers and Arm-PCR of CDR3 regions. TCRdb re-analysed the multiplex PCR reads in MiXCR, keeping a single row per CDR3 protein. Of about 540,000 distinct CDR3 sequences listed, roughly 13% are singletons. This same sample was also taken into another study, of T cells in Graves' hyperthyroidism and ophthalmopathy.

The sequencing here drew on peripheral blood mononuclear cells (PBMCs), taken at new diagnosis, from a patient treated with antithyroid drugs. Source of these receptors: a man aged 25 to 40 with Graves disease.

This clonotype was counted a few times. The J gene is TRBJ2-3, the V gene TRBV7-6; D possibly corresponds to TRBD1 (5 bases). V was clipped by 5 bases and J by 5 bases, with 11 bases between them. Per the germline V gene, CDR1 is SGHVS and CDR2 is FNYEAQ. The CDR3 is 13 residues long. CDR3 amino acids: CASSRLQGDTQYF. The DNA for the CDR3 is TGTGCCAGCAGCCGCCTCCAGGGAGATACGCAGTATTTT.

This clonotype was observed a handful of times. V gene TRBV9 combines with J gene TRBJ2-6; D remains unclear. Germline V gene sequence: CDR1 SGDLS, CDR2 YYNGEE. Trimming took off 0 bases at V and 0 bases at J, with 10 bases between the two ends. The CDR3 loop spans 17 amino acids. The CDR3 region is CASSVVAGSSGANVLTF. For the CDR3, the DNA is TGTGCCAGCAGCGTAGTCGCAGGATCCTCTGGGGCCAACGTCCTGACTTTC. Filled out from reference TRBV9 and TRBJ2-6, the complete variable domain reads DSGVTQTPKHLITATGQRVTLRCSPRSGDLSVYWYQQSLDQGLQFLIQYYNGEERAKGNILERFSAQQFPDLHSELNLSSLELGDSALYFCASSVVAGSSGANVLTFGAGSRLTVL.

This clonotype has only a few counts. V usage is TRBV5-1 and J usage is TRBJ2-1; D gene unclear. The germline CDR1 and CDR2 sequences are SGHRS and YFSETQ. Trimming removed 4 bases at V and 5 bases at J, with 16 bases between. The CDR3 runs 15 residues. The CDR3 loop reads CASSTVRRENNEQFF. CDR3 sequence (DNA): TGCGCCAGCAGCACAGTGAGACGCGAAAACAATGAGCAGTTCTTC.

This clonotype was counted between two and nine times. The chain couples TRBV6-1 to TRBJ2-4; D gene ambiguous. This CDR3 spans 18 amino acids. Trimming took 6 bases from V and 0 from J, leaving 21 bases between them. CDR1 is MNHNS, CDR2 SASEGT, per germline. The CDR3 bases are TGTGCCAGCAGACCTTCCTCCGTCGACTGGCTAGCCAAAAACATTCAGTACTTC. Translated, it gives CASRPSSVDWLAKNIQYF.

At least ten counts were recorded for this clonotype. The chain carries TRBV18 and TRBJ2-5; 12 bases agree with TRBD1. Losses at the gene ends were 5 bases for V and 6 bases for J; bases not matched to a gene: 7. There are 15 residues in the CDR3. Germline CDR1 KGHSH, CDR2 LQKENI. The CDR3 sequence: CASSTPGQGAKTQYF. CDR3 nucleotide sequence: TGTGCCAGCTCAACCCCGGGACAGGGGGCAAAGACCCAGTACTTC. The complete variable domain, with remaining parts taken from reference TRBV18 and TRBJ2-5, reads NAGVMQNPRHLVRRRGQEARLRCSPMKGHSHVYWYRQLPEEGLKFMVYLQKENIIDESGMPKERFSAEFPKEGPSILRIQQVVRGDSAAYFCASSTPGQGAKTQYFGPGTRLLVL.

V gene TRBV12-5 combines with J gene TRBJ2-1; TRBD2 is a possible D gene (5 bases). The V gene lost 7 bases and the J gene lost 1 base, with 11 bases spanning the gap. Germline CDR1 reads LGHNT; CDR2 reads FRNRAP. The CDR3 runs 14 residues. The CDR3 here is CASAGRLSYNEQFF. CDR3 coding DNA: TGTGCTAGTGCTGGGAGATTATCCTACAATGAGCAGTTCTTC. Using reference TRBV12-5 and TRBJ2-1 for the parts outside the CDR3, the full variable domain is DARVTQTPRHKVTEMGQEVTMRCQPILGHNTVFWYRQTMMQGLELLAYFRNRAPLDDSGMPKDRFSAEMPDATLATLKIQPSEPRDSAVYFCASAGRLSYNEQFFGPGTRLTVL.

This clonotype has just a few counts. The chain joins TRBV10-3 to TRBJ2-7; 8 bases map to TRBD1. Losses at the gene ends were 7 bases for V and 5 bases for J; bases not matched to a gene: 4. This CDR3 region has 12 residues. Germline loops: CDR1 ENHRY, CDR2 SYGVKD. The CDR3 DNA reads as TGTGCCATCAACGGACAGGGACACGAGCAGTACTTC. Translation gives CAINGQGHEQYF.

This clonotype showed up many times. The chain is built from TRBV6-2 or TRBV6-3 and TRBJ2-5; either TRBD1 or TRBD2 may supply D (5 bases each). The CDR3 sequence is 11 residues long. Trimming pared 7 bases from V and 5 bases from J, leaving 8 bases between. The germline CDR1 and CDR2 sequences are MNHEY and SVGEGT. The CDR3 DNA reads TGTGCCAGCAAAGAGGGGGAGACCCAGTACTTC. It encodes CASKEGETQYF.

The sample holds many counts of this clonotype. The J gene is TRBJ2-1, the V gene TRBV20-1; TRBD2 agrees at 7 bases. The length of the CDR3 is 13 residues. CDR1 and CDR2 (germline): DFQATT, SNEGSKA (reference sequence). The V and J ends lost 4 bases and 8 bases, in that order; junction bases with no gene match: 8. The CDR3 DNA follows: TGCAGTGCTACCAGCGGGGCCCAGGATGAGCAGTTCTTC. Translating gives CSATSGAQDEQFF.

This clonotype was observed a few times. A read error may produce the germline difference seen at one junction end. The chain carries TRBV7-7 and TRBJ2-2; 8 bases fit TRBD2. Germline V CDR1 and CDR2: SSHAT, FNYEAQ (reference sequence). CDR3 length: 15 residues. DNA for the CDR3: TGTGCTAGCAGGGGCAGCGGGAGTCTCACCGGGGAGCTGTTTTTT. Its translation: CASRGSGSLTGELFF.

This clonotype was recorded a few times. The chain recombines TRBV9 with TRBJ1-1; D is possibly TRBD1 (5 bases). This CDR3 is built from 14 residues. V was clipped by 4 bases and J by 1 base, with 11 bases between them. CDR1 and CDR2 (germline): SGDLS, YYNGEE. The CDR3 loop reads CASSTWGENTEAFF. The CDR3 bases are TGTGCCAGCAGCACCTGGGGGGAGAACACTGAAGCTTTCTTT.

The rearrangement links TRBV10-3 to TRBJ2-7; TRBD2 matches at 8 bases. Germline V gene sequence: CDR1 ENHRY, CDR2 SYGVKD. J gave up 3 bases and V 8 bases, and 6 bases lay outside the gene matches. The CDR3 runs 13 residues. For the CDR3, the DNA is TGTGCCATCGCATCTAGCGGGTTCTACGAGCAGTACTTC. It codes for CAIASSGFYEQYF.

The genes are TRBV15 and TRBJ2-2; 10 bases align to TRBD2. The J segment lost 6 bases and the V segment lost 3 bases, leaving 4 bases of the junction unmatched. CDR1 and CDR2 (germline): LNHNV, YYDKDF (reference sequence). This CDR3 spans 15 amino acids. This CDR3 reads CATSRSLAGAGELFF. The CDR3 DNA sequence: TGTGCCACCAGCAGGTCTCTAGCGGGGGCCGGGGAGCTGTTTTTT.

This clonotype was observed many times. V is TRBV20-1 and J is TRBJ1-2, with D hard to call. The germline V and J ends were trimmed by 2 bases and 4 bases, with 11 bases remaining between them. Germline assignment: CDR1 DFQATT and CDR2 SNEGSKA (reference sequence). The CDR3 spans 13 residues. The CDR3 sequence is CSARPVTSYGYTF. The CDR3 region has the DNA TGCAGTGCTAGACCGGTCACTAGCTATGGCTACACCTTC.

The chain combines TRBV20-1 with TRBJ2-4, with 8 bases matching TRBD1. Germline lookup yields CDR1 DFQATT and CDR2 SNEGSKA (reference sequence). The CDR3 loop spans 12 amino acids. The V and J ends lost 6 bases and 7 bases, in that order; junction bases with no gene match: 5. CDR3 nucleotides: TGCAGTGCCAGGGGGCCGGGGAACATTCAGTACTTC. This encodes CSARGPGNIQYF.

This clonotype appeared many times. The V gene is TRBV7-6, the J gene TRBJ2-7; 7 nucleotides match TRBD2. Trimming removed 5 bases from V and 1 base from J; junction bases left unmatched: 11. CDR1 and CDR2 (germline): SGHVS, FNYEAQ. The CDR3 contains 16 residues. The CDR3 here is CASSPARREQSYEQYF. The CDR3 bases are TGTGCCAGCAGCCCCGCCAGGCGGGAGCAGTCCTACGAGCAGTACTTC.

At least ten counts were recorded for this clonotype. The chain uses TRBV2 and TRBJ2-2; no clear D gene. The V gene lost 4 bases and the J gene lost 2 bases, with 8 bases spanning the gap. Germline V CDR1 and CDR2: SNHLY, FYNNEI. This CDR3 has 14 amino acids. The CDR3 DNA follows: TGTGCCAGCAGTGGATTGCCAAACACCGGGGAGCTGTTTTTT. It encodes CASSGLPNTGELFF.

This rearrangement joins TRBV13 to TRBJ2-7, with D tentatively TRBD1 or TRBD2 (5 bases each). This CDR3 has 15 amino acids. V gave up 4 bases and J gave up 2 bases, with 15 bases separating them. Germline CDR1 and CDR2: PRHDT and FYEKMQ (reference sequence). This CDR3 is CASSSPGTATYEQYF. DNA for the CDR3: TGTGCCAGCAGCTCTCCTGGGACGGCTACCTACGAGCAGTACTTC. Variable domain in full (rest from reference TRBV13 and TRBJ2-7): AAGVIQSPRHLIKEKRETATLKCYPIPRHDTVYWYQQGPGQDPQFLISFYEKMQSDKGSIPDRFSAQQFSDYHSELNMSSLELGDSALYFCASSSPGTATYEQYFGPGTRLTVT.

This clonotype occurred many times. The chain links TRBV10-1 to TRBJ2-1, with 9 positions matching TRBD2. The CDR3 totals 16 residues. Germline V lookup: CDR1 WNHNN, CDR2 SYGVQD (reference sequence). With 3 bases clipped from V and 10 bases from J, the junction kept 13 bases outside the gene matches. The CDR3 bases are TGCGCCAGCAGTGATACCGGGCGGGGGGGGCTGCTCGAGCAGTTCTTC. It encodes CASSDTGRGGLLEQFF.

This clonotype was observed many times. V gene TRBV15 combines with J gene TRBJ1-6; D is possibly TRBD1 (6 bases). Trimming pared 3 bases from V and 2 bases from J, leaving 11 bases between. Germline V CDR1 and CDR2: LNHNV, YYDKDF (reference sequence). CDR3 length: 16 amino acids. CDR3 nucleotides: TGTGCCACCAGCAGCGACAGGATACCCTATAATTCACCCCTCCACTTT. Encoded protein: CATSSDRIPYNSPLHF.

This clonotype was observed a handful of times. The V call is TRBV7-9, the J call TRBJ2-4, with unresolved D. V was trimmed by 0 bases and J by 7 bases, leaving 7 bases between them. CDR3 size: 13 residues. Per the germline V gene, CDR1 is SEHNR and CDR2 is FQNEAQ (reference sequence). CDR3 in DNA: TGTGCCAGCAGCTTAGCCCAGATTAACATTCAGTACTTC. Translation gives CASSLAQINIQYF.

DNA of the CDR3: TGTGCCACCAGCAGAGGGGGGACAGCGGGCGAGCAGTACTTC. It translates to CATSRGGTAGEQYF. The V gene is TRBV15, the J gene TRBJ2-7, with a weak D call TRBD1 (7 bases). CDR1 is LNHNV, CDR2 YYDKDF, per germline (reference sequence). The CDR3 length is 14 residues. The V end was cut by 1 base, the J end by 6 bases, with 13 bases between.

This clonotype was seen repeatedly, ten times or more. This chain links TRBV12-3 or TRBV12-4 with TRBJ2-5; D ambiguous. The CDR3 length is 14 residues. V lost 5 bases and J lost 5, with 15 bases in between. DNA of the CDR3: TGTGCCAGCAGTGCTAAGATCCGGGTCGAGACCCAGTACTTC. Its translation is CASSAKIRVETQYF.

A note on this clonotype: A much larger clone is a single base away; this may be a read error. The chain employs TRBV29-1 and TRBJ1-1; TRBD1 agrees at 12 bases. Looked up from germline, CDR1 is SQVTM and CDR2 is ANQGSEA. CDR3 length: 16 residues. The V and J ends lost 7 bases and 3 bases, in that order; junction bases with no gene match: 12. This chain's CDR3 is CSGGGTGGFLDTEAFF. CDR3 coding DNA: TGCAGCGGGGGTGGGACAGGGGGCTTTTTGGACACTGAAGCTTTCTTT.

This clonotype was recorded a few times. This chain uses TRBV5-1 with TRBJ2-2; TRBD1 agrees at 7 bases. Germline V gene data show CDR1 as SGHRS and CDR2 as YFSETQ. The CDR3 totals 15 residues. J lost 4 bases, V lost 4 bases, and 7 bases had no gene match. The CDR3 sequence is CASSEEGQPTGELFF. The CDR3 region has the DNA TGCGCCAGCAGCGAAGAGGGACAGCCCACCGGGGAGCTGTTTTTT. Full variable domain (missing parts from reference TRBV5-1 and TRBJ2-2): KAGVTQTPRYLIKTRGQQVTLSCSPISGHRSVSWYQQTPGQGLQFLFEYFSETQRNKGNFPGRFSGRQFSNSRSEMNVSTLELGDSALYLCASSEEGQPTGELFFGEGSRLTVL.

This clonotype appeared many times. The V call is TRBV6-1, the J call TRBJ2-1; 11 positions match TRBD1. V trimming: 4 bases; J trimming: 5 bases; junction bases outside the gene matches: 4. The CDR3 sequence is 15 residues long. Per germline, CDR1 MNHNS and CDR2 SASEGT. CDR3 loop: CASSGGQGENNEQFF. CDR3 nucleotides: TGTGCCAGCAGTGGGGGACAGGGGGAAAACAATGAGCAGTTCTTC.

This clonotype came up many times. J is TRBJ2-3 and V is TRBV3-1, with a weak D call TRBD2 (6 bases). The CDR3 length is 14 residues. V lost 0 bases and J 6 bases, leaving 10 bases between the germline ends. The germline CDR1 and CDR2 sequences are LGHDT and YNNKEL (reference sequence). The CDR3 nucleotides read TGTGCCAGCAGCCAAGACTATCTAGCGGATACGCAGTATTTT. Amino acid sequence: CASSQDYLADTQYF.

This clonotype was recorded at least ten times. V usage is TRBV7-3 and J usage is TRBJ2-2; no clear D. Trimming stripped 1 base from V and 8 bases from J, with 2 bases between. Germline CDR1 SGHTA, CDR2 FQGTGA. The CDR3 is 11 amino acids. The CDR3 sequence is CASSLNGELFF. CDR3 sequence (DNA): TGTGCCAGCAGCTTAAATGGGGAGCTGTTTTTT.

The CDR3 loop is CASSKPGQGGINYGYTF. The CDR3 nucleotides are TGTGCCAGCTCAAAACCGGGACAGGGAGGGATCAACTATGGCTACACCTTC. This chain joins TRBV18 and TRBJ1-2, with 9 bases matching TRBD1. This CDR3 spans 17 amino acids. Germline CDR1 reads KGHSH; CDR2 reads LQKENI. V lost 5 bases to trimming and J lost 2 bases; unmatched junction nucleotides: 12.